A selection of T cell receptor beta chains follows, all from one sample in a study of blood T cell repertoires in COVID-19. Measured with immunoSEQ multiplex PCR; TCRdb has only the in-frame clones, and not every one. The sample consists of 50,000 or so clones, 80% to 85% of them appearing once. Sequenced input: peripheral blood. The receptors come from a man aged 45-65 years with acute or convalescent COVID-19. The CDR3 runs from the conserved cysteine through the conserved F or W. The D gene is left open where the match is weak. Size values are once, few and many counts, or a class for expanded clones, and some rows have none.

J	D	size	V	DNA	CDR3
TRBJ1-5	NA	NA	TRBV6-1	TGTGCCAGCAGTGAAGGCAGTAGCAATCAGCCCCAGCATTTT	CASSEGSSNQPQHF
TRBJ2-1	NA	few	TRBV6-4	TGTGCCAGCAGTGACTTCCGGGACTCCGGGAAGCAGTTCTTC	CASSDFRDSGKQFF
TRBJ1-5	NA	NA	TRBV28	TGTGCCAGCAGTCCAACGACGCCCCCTCAGGGTTTTTTCGATCAGCCCCAGCATTTT	CASSPTTPPQGFFDQPQHF
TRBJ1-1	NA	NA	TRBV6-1	TGTGCCAGCAGTGATGTCCTGATTGATATCTTTGGGTTCAACGGGAATGAAGCTTTCTTT	CASSDVLIDIFGFNGNEAFF
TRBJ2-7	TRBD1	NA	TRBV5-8	TGTGCCAGCAGCTTGGGGCAGGGGGTTTTAGACGAGCAGTACTTC	CASSLGQGVLDEQYF
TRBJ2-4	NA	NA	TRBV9	TGTGCCAGCAGCTTACAGGGAACCAAAAACATTCAGTACTTC	CASSLQGTKNIQYF
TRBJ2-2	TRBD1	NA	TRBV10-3	TGTGCCATCAGTGAGTCTGGGGCAGGGGGCACCGGGGAGCTGTTTTTT	CAISESGAGGTGELFF
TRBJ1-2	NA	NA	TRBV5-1	TGCGCCAGCAGCTTTCAGGGTGAGGGCTACACCTTC	CASSFQGEGYTF
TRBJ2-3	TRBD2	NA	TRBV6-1	TGTGCCAGCAGTGATCTTGCGGGGGAAGATACGCAGTATTTT	CASSDLAGEDTQYF
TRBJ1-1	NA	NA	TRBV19	TGTGCCAGTATGGCCGGGGGGAACACTGAAGCTTTCTTT	CASMAGGNTEAFF
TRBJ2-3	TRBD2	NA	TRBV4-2	TGTGCCAGCAGCCAAGACTTGCTAGCGGGGGGCTTTGGCACAGATACGCAGTATTTT	CASSQDLLAGGFGTDTQYF
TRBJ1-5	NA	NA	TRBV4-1	TGCGCCAGCAGCCAGGGGGAGGGGATGAGCAATCAGCCCCAGCATTTT	CASSQGEGMSNQPQHF
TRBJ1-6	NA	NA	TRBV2	TGTGCCAGCAGTGAGGAGGGGTATGATTCACCCCTCCACTTT	CASSEEGYDSPLHF
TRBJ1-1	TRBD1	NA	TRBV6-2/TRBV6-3	TGTGCCAGCAGTTACTGGACAGGGGAAGCTTTCTTT	CASSYWTGEAFF
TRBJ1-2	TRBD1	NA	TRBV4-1	TGCGCCAGCAGCGCCACAGGGGCCCGTAACTATGGCTACACCTTC	CASSATGARNYGYTF
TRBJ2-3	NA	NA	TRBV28	TGTGCCATCCAACCCGACGCGGTGGCTTATAGCACAGATACGCAGTATTTT	CAIQPDAVAYSTDTQYF
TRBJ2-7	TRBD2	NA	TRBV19	TGTGCCAGTAGTTGGATAACGGGAGGCTACGAGCAGTACTTC	CASSWITGGYEQYF
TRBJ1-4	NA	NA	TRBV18	TGTGCCAGCTCACCAATTGCGGGGGGCGATGGAAAACTGTTTTTT	CASSPIAGGDGKLFF
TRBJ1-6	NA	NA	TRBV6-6	TGTGCCAGCAGTTACTCGCTATACAGCAATTCACCCCTCCACTTT	CASSYSLYSNSPLHF
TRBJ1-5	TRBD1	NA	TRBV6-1	TGTGCCAGCAGTGAAGCCGGGACAGGGTTTCAGCCCCAGCATTTT	CASSEAGTGFQPQHF
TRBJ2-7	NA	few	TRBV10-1	TGCGCCACCGCCTACGAGCAGTACTTC	CATAYEQYF
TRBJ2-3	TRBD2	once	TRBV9	TGTGCCAGCAGCATTCGGACTAGCCCAGATACGCAGTATTTT	CASSIRTSPDTQYF
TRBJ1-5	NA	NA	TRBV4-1	TGCGCCAGCAGCCGCTATTGGACAGACAATCAGCCCCAGCATTTT	CASSRYWTDNQPQHF
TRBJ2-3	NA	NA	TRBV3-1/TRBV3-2	TGTGCCAGCAGCCAAGATCGGGCTAGCTTAGATACGCAGTATTTT	CASSQDRASLDTQYF
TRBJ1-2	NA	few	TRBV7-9	TGTGCCAGCAGCTTAGGGCACAGCGGCTATGGCTACACCTTC	CASSLGHSGYGYTF
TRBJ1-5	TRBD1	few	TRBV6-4	TGTGCCAGCAGTGAGACAGGGGGGGACAATCAGCCCCAGCATTTT	CASSETGGDNQPQHF
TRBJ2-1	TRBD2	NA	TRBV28	TGTGCCAGCAGTTCGTTGCGGGAGGGCTACAATGAGCAGTTCTTC	CASSSLREGYNEQFF